The sequence of this T cell receptor (beta chain) was determined in a study of human thymus T cells. The table came from immunoSEQ multiplex PCR; TCRdb's copy has only in-frame clones and leaves some out. The top ten hold 0.025% to 0.035% of the sample, which has 86,000 or so clones, around 96% seen once. Comment on this clone: Antigen unknown.

General study findings and limits: Both thymic and peripheral blood repertoires showed apparently biased V and J usage. What related research reported was that thymic repertoires overlapped highly among unrelated individuals.

Resections removed during corrective heart surgery provided the thymus tissue used. Serving as donors were healthy Finnish infants, each of whom was having open corrective surgery for congenital heart defects. The sequenced sample was thymus tissue. This receptor was identified in a boy under two years old with a congenital heart defect but otherwise immunologically healthy.

In nucleotides, the CDR3 is TGCGCCAGCAGCCAAGATCGATTCGGGACAGCCGTTTACTTC. The encoded protein is CASSQDRFGTAVYF. This chain joins TRBV4-3 and TRBJ2-5; TRBD1 aligns across 7 bases. This CDR3 has 14 amino acids. Trimming took 0 bases from V and 14 from J; bases not matched to a gene: 12. Germline CDR1 LGHNA, CDR2 YSLEER.